These 26 T cell receptor beta chains were all obtained from the same sample, sequenced in a study of control samples from healthy donors and cancer patients. Clones were read by immunoSEQ multiplex PCR, and TCRdb kept only the in-frame ones, dropping some. The sample has 120,000 or so clones, about 87% seen once. The sample was blood. All receptors derive from a man aged 60 to 69 in good health.

This rearrangement joins TRBV5-1 to TRBJ2-7; D is possibly TRBD1 (5 bases). The CDR3 extends over 14 amino acids. The ends were cut back, 1 base at V and 3 bases at J, with 11 bases in the middle. Per germline, CDR1 SGHRS and CDR2 YFSETQ. In DNA, the CDR3 is TGCGCCAGCAGCTTGACAGGTCAAAGCTACGAGCAGTACTTC. It codes for CASSLTGQSYEQYF. Supplemented by reference TRBV5-1 and TRBJ2-7, the full variable domain reads KAGVTQTPRYLIKTRGQQVTLSCSPISGHRSVSWYQQTPGQGLQFLFEYFSETQRNKGNFPGRFSGRQFSNSRSEMNVSTLELGDSALYLCASSLTGQSYEQYFGPGTRLTVT.

In its sample, this clone was seen once. The chain links TRBV5-1 to TRBJ2-3, with 10 bases identical to TRBD2. CDR1 and CDR2 (germline): SGHRS, YFSETQ. This CDR3 is built from 17 residues. Trimming cost V 1 base and J 4 bases; bases outside gene matches: 9. In DNA, the CDR3 is TGCGCCAGCAGCTTGACTAGCGGGGTAATAGTCGCAGATACGCAGTATTTT. It encodes CASSLTSGVIVADTQYF.

The V and J genes are TRBV5-1 and TRBJ1-2; 9 nucleotides line up with TRBD1. The CDR3 extends over 16 amino acids. V lost 4 bases and J lost 8; bases outside the gene matches: 15. Germline CDR1 SGHRS, CDR2 YFSETQ. DNA for the CDR3: TGCGCCAGCAGCCTATCCGGGACAGGGATTCCGGAAGGCTACACCTTC. It codes for CASSLSGTGIPEGYTF.

The rearrangement joins TRBV5-1 to TRBJ2-7; D is uncertain. Trimming took off 1 base at V and 6 bases at J, with 14 bases between the two ends. Germline values: CDR1 SGHRS, CDR2 YFSETQ. There are 14 residues in the CDR3. The CDR3 nucleotides read TGCGCCAGCAGCTTGTCAGGACCTCCCTTCGAGCAGTACTTC. Protein product: CASSLSGPPFEQYF. Full variable domain (remainder filled in from reference TRBV5-1 and TRBJ2-7): KAGVTQTPRYLIKTRGQQVTLSCSPISGHRSVSWYQQTPGQGLQFLFEYFSETQRNKGNFPGRFSGRQFSNSRSEMNVSTLELGDSALYLCASSLSGPPFEQYFGPGTRLTVT.

The genes are TRBV5-1 and TRBJ2-5; perhaps D is TRBD1 or TRBD2 (5 bases each). V was clipped by 0 bases and J by 4 bases, with 10 bases between them. In germline, CDR1 is SGHRS, CDR2 YFSETQ. This CDR3 region has 14 residues. The CDR3 coding sequence is TGCGCCAGCAGCTTGGGGGGGACGGGAGAGACCCAGTACTTC. Amino acid sequence: CASSLGGTGETQYF. The whole variable domain, remainder taken from reference TRBV5-1 and TRBJ2-5, is KAGVTQTPRYLIKTRGQQVTLSCSPISGHRSVSWYQQTPGQGLQFLFEYFSETQRNKGNFPGRFSGRQFSNSRSEMNVSTLELGDSALYLCASSLGGTGETQYFGPGTRLLVL.

The CDR3 DNA follows: TGTGCCAGCAGTTTGAACAGGGCGGGCTATGGCTACACCTTC. This gives the protein CASSLNRAGYGYTF. The chain carries TRBV28 and TRBJ1-2; tentative D call: TRBD1 (6 bases). V lost 3 bases, J lost 4 bases, and 12 bases lay in between. The CDR3 extends over 14 amino acids. Germline assignment: CDR1 MDHEN and CDR2 SYDVKM.

The chain links TRBV6-2 or TRBV6-3 to TRBJ1-1; no clear D gene. The germline V gene encodes CDR1 MNHEY and CDR2 SVGEGT. The CDR3 has 14 residues. The ends were cut back, 6 bases at V and 0 bases at J, with 11 bases in the middle. The DNA of the CDR3 is TGTGCCAGCAGCCCGATGCTACTGAACACTGAAGCTTTCTTT. Amino acid sequence: CASSPMLLNTEAFF.

V and J are TRBV3-1 (or the pseudogene TRBV3-2) and TRBJ1-6; tentative D call: TRBD1 (5 bases). CDR3 length: 18 amino acids. CDR1 and CDR2 from the germline V gene are LGHDT and YNNKEL (reference sequence). V lost 1 base and J lost 0, with 13 bases in between. CDR3 nucleotide sequence: TGTGCCAGCAGCCAAGGTACAGGCGGGAGCTCCTATAATTCACCCCTCCACTTT. Its translation is CASSQGTGGSSYNSPLHF.

This chain joins TRBV15 and TRBJ1-4; D remains ambiguous. Germline CDR1 and CDR2: LNHNV and YYDKDF (reference sequence). V lost 2 bases to trimming and J lost 0 bases, with 7 bases between them. CDR3 length equals 15 residues. The CDR3, as DNA: TGTGCCACCAGCAGATCCATTGCAACTAATGAAAAACTGTTTTTT. It encodes CATSRSIATNEKLFF.

The genes are TRBV21-1 and TRBJ1-3; the D call in the table, TRBD1, was not verified against the DNA. TRBV21-1 counts as a pseudogene. The CDR3 consists of 16 residues. The CDR3 DNA sequence: TGTGCCAGCAGCAGAACACACAGTAGGTTTGGAAACACCATATATTTT. Translated, it gives CASSRTHSRFGNTIYF.

The genes are TRBV6-4 and TRBJ2-7, with D uncertain. CDR3 length: 14 amino acids. Per germline, CDR1 MRHNA and CDR2 SNTAGT. Trimming removed 4 bases at V and 2 bases at J, with 12 bases between. DNA for the CDR3: TGTGCCAGCAGTGCCCGTGGCCCCCCCTACGAGCAGTACTTC. This encodes CASSARGPPYEQYF.

The chain is built from TRBV7-2 and TRBJ1-2, with no clear D. The CDR3 has 13 amino acids. Germline V lookup: CDR1 SGHTA, CDR2 FQGNSA. The V gene lost 0 bases and the J gene lost 7 bases, with 9 bases spanning the gap. The CDR3 DNA reads as TGTGCCAGCAGCTTAGCAGGCGCCTCTGGCTACACCTTC. It encodes CASSLAGASGYTF.

This rearrangement joins TRBV28 to TRBJ2-7; D is possibly TRBD1 (6 bases). Germline V gene lookup returns CDR1 MDHEN and CDR2 SYDVKM. The CDR3 extends over 16 amino acids. The V gene lost 5 bases and the J gene lost 0 bases, with 17 bases spanning the gap. CDR3 DNA: TGTGCCAGCAGTAAGAATAGCCCACAGGGCTCCTACGAGCAGTACTTC. This gives the protein CASSKNSPQGSYEQYF.

V is TRBV24-1 and J is TRBJ1-3; D is unresolved. The CDR3 extends over 15 amino acids. Trimming removed 3 bases at V and 1 base at J, with 9 bases between. Germline-derived CDR1 and CDR2 are KGHDR and SFDVKD. In nucleotides, the CDR3 is TGTGCCACCAGTGATGGAGGGCGGTCTGGAAACACCATATATTTT. Its protein is CATSDGGRSGNTIYF.

The rearrangement links TRBV4-3 to TRBJ1-3, with 8 bases that match TRBD1. This CDR3 spans 16 amino acids. CDR1 is LGHNA, CDR2 YSLEER, per germline. The J segment lost 1 base and the V segment lost 1 base, leaving 3 bases of the junction unmatched. The CDR3 sequence is CASSQGQGASGNTIYF. The DNA of the CDR3 is TGCGCCAGCAGCCAAGGGCAGGGGGCTTCTGGAAACACCATATATTTT.

The chain uses TRBV11-3 and TRBJ2-1, with 7 bases identical to TRBD2. J gave up 7 bases and V 5 bases, and 2 bases lay outside the gene matches. The CDR3 extends over 12 amino acids. The germline gives CDR1 SGHNT, CDR2 YENEEA. CDR3 sequence: CASSPGGNEQFF. CDR3 nucleotide sequence: TGTGCCAGCAGCCCGGGGGGTAATGAGCAGTTCTTC.

The gene calls are TRBV28 and TRBJ1-2; possible D gene TRBD1, 6 bases. V dropped 6 bases and J dropped 8 bases, with 19 bases sitting between them. This CDR3 has 14 residues. Looked up from germline, CDR1 is MDHEN and CDR2 is SYDVKM. CDR3 protein: CASRASGQTLGYTF. CDR3 bases: TGTGCCAGCAGAGCGTCTGGACAGACCTTGGGCTACACCTTC.

This chain connects TRBV24-1 to TRBJ2-1, with 9 positions matching TRBD2. Germline V lookup: CDR1 KGHDR, CDR2 SFDVKD. V trimming: 5 bases; J trimming: 1 base; junction bases outside the gene matches: 5. CDR3 size: 16 residues. The CDR3 DNA reads TGTGCCACCAGTGGGCGGGGGGGCGATTCCTACAATGAGCAGTTCTTC. Translating gives CATSGRGGDSYNEQFF.

The chain uses TRBV19 and TRBJ1-5, with 7 bases that match TRBD1. The CDR3 spans 15 residues. With 5 bases clipped from V and 6 bases from J, the junction kept 10 bases outside the gene matches. Germline CDR1 LNHDA, CDR2 SQIVND (reference sequence). Here the CDR3 DNA reads TGTGCCAGTAGTTCCCTGACAGGGATCGCTCAGCCCCAGCATTTT. It translates to CASSSLTGIAQPQHF.

The chain couples TRBV27 to TRBJ1-1, with D hard to call. The CDR3 runs to 14 residues. V was clipped by 6 bases and J by 1 base, with 12 bases between them. Germline assignment: CDR1 MNHEY and CDR2 SMNVEV (reference sequence). CDR3 in DNA: TGTGCCAGCAGGGTTGCCAGATCGAACACTGAAGCTTTCTTT. Amino acid sequence: CASRVARSNTEAFF.

This clone came up once. The rearrangement uses TRBV19 and TRBJ1-5; D not certain. The germline CDR1 and CDR2 sequences are LNHDA and SQIVND (reference sequence). V was trimmed by 1 base and J by 4 bases, leaving 8 bases between them. The CDR3 extends over 14 amino acids. CDR3 in amino acids: CASSIVGVNQPQHF. DNA of the CDR3: TGTGCCAGTAGTATAGTAGGCGTGAATCAGCCCCAGCATTTT.

This clone was seen only once. This rearrangement joins TRBV5-1 to TRBJ1-4; D call uncertain. The germline V and J ends were trimmed by 1 base and 1 base, with 5 bases remaining between them. Germline V gives CDR1 SGHRS, CDR2 YFSETQ. The CDR3 sequence is 14 residues long. The CDR3 bases are TGCGCCAGCAGCTTGCCGAGAACTAATGAAAAACTGTTTTTT. Translated: CASSLPRTNEKLFF.

The chain links TRBV24-1 to TRBJ2-6, with D perhaps matching TRBD1 (7 bases). From germline, CDR1 is KGHDR and CDR2 SFDVKD. The CDR3 consists of 15 residues. V was cut by 4 bases and J by 4 bases, with 10 bases left in between. The CDR3 sequence: CATSETGRGANVLTF. In nucleotides, the CDR3 is TGTGCCACCAGTGAGACAGGGAGGGGGGCCAACGTCCTGACTTTC.

The chain carries TRBV7-2 and TRBJ2-3, with 11 bases aligning to TRBD2. The germline V gene encodes CDR1 SGHTA and CDR2 FQGNSA. The CDR3 covers 16 residues. V was pared by 3 bases and J by 2 bases, with 4 bases of the junction left unmatched. The CDR3 DNA reads as TGTGCCAGCAGCTTTAGCGGGGGGGGACTCACAGATACGCAGTATTTT. Residues: CASSFSGGGLTDTQYF.

V and J are TRBV7-2 and TRBJ2-1; D gene unclear. CDR1 is SGHTA, CDR2 FQGNSA, per germline. The CDR3 loop spans 15 amino acids. Trimming pared 4 bases from V and 1 base from J, leaving 11 bases between. The CDR3 nucleotides are TGTGCCAGCAGCTACGACCAGAAATCCTACAATGAGCAGTTCTTC. This gives the protein CASSYDQKSYNEQFF.

The chain employs TRBV6-1 and TRBJ1-1; the D gene is possibly TRBD1 (5 bases). The CDR3 consists of 14 residues. V was cut by 0 bases and J by 6 bases, with 11 bases left in between. Germline CDR1 reads MNHNS; CDR2 reads SASEGT. CDR3 coding DNA: TGTGCCAGCAGTGAAGCGGTCAGGGCCGCTGAAGCTTTCTTT. Translated: CASSEAVRAAEAFF.